Each of the 2 T cell receptor beta chains below was sequenced from the same sample in a study of shared clonotypes between healthy human individuals (TCRdb year 2020). Library creation used the immunoSEQ multiplex PCR assay. TCRdb limited this immuneACCESS table to in-frame rearrangements with V and J called. A share of clones is missing; checked studies link under half to unresolved V genes, and the rest is unexplained. Present in this sample are over a million clones, 95% to 99% of which were seen just once. The ten top clones hold roughly 0.45% of the sample. Sequencing was carried out using naive CD4+ T cells sorted from blood. Interpreted using the paper, the cell subset or site label stands for: CD45RA+ positively selected. Source of these receptors: a man aged 30 to 45 in good health.

This rearrangement joins TRBV9 to TRBJ1-2; D gene uncertain. Deletions cut 4 bases from V and 4 bases from J, with 8 bases between. The V gene's germline CDR1 is SGDLS and CDR2 YYNGEE. The CDR3 spans 12 residues. The CDR3 DNA reads as TGTGCCAGCAGCCCTTCGTTCTATGGCTACACCTTC. Translated, it gives CASSPSFYGYTF.

With regard to this clone: A junction boundary mismatches the germline segment, possibly from a read error. This chain joins TRBV15 and TRBJ1-1; D not resolved. The CDR3 covers 12 residues. Germline V gives CDR1 LNHNV, CDR2 YYDKDF (reference sequence). DNA of the CDR3: TGTGCCACCAGCAGAGATCGGGGAGCGCCAATCTTT. Translating gives CATSRDRGAPIF. Together with reference TRBV15 and TRBJ1-1, the CDR3 gives the full variable domain: DAMVIQNPRYQVTQFGKPVTLSCSQTLNHNVMYWYQQKSSQAPKLLFHYYDKDFNNEADTPDNFQSRRPNTSFCFLDIRSPGLGDTAMYLCATSRDRGAPIFGQGTRLTVV.